These T cell receptor beta chains were read from a single sample in a study of shared clonotypes between healthy human individuals. Some clones are missing from TCRdb's copy, which holds only in-frame ones; the method was immunoSEQ multiplex PCR. The sample shows hundreds of thousands of clones, 70% to 80% of them seen only once. Material for sequencing was PBMCs. The receptors derive from a woman aged 35 to 49 in good health. Some clones in this sample may be carry-over from other donors' samples. Each CDR3 is given with its conserved first and last residue. Each record gives: J gene, clone size, V gene, D gene, CDR3 DNA, CDR3 protein. The D gene is left open where the match is weak. Size tells how often a clone was seen (once, few, many) or the class of an expanded clone, and some rows leave it out.

J: TRBJ2-5; size: -; V: TRBV5-1; D: -; DNA: TGCGCCAGCAGCCCCCATCGGGGTGAGACCCAGTACTTC; CDR3: CASSPHRGETQYF
J: TRBJ1-2; size: -; V: TRBV5-1; D: -; DNA: TGCGCCAGCAGCTTAGACCTAGGGGTTTCAGTCTATGGCTACACCTTC; CDR3: CASSLDLGVSVYGYTF
J: TRBJ2-1; size: -; V: TRBV19; D: TRBD1; DNA: TGTGCCAGTAGCGCCGGGACAGGGGGCTACAATGAGCAGTTCTTC; CDR3: CASSAGTGGYNEQFF
J: TRBJ2-1; size: -; V: TRBV4-1; D: TRBD2; DNA: TGCGCCAGCAGCCGCGGACTAGCGGCAGGAGGTGGGAATGAGCAGTTCTTC; CDR3: CASSRGLAAGGGNEQFF
J: TRBJ2-1; size: -; V: TRBV9; D: -; DNA: TGTGCCAGCAGCGCGATGGACCTCAATGAGCAGTTCTTC; CDR3: CASSAMDLNEQFF
J: TRBJ1-3; size: -; V: TRBV7-6; D: -; DNA: TGTGCCAGCAGCTTGGGTCCGAGCTCTGGAAACACCATATATTTT; CDR3: CASSLGPSSGNTIYF
J: TRBJ2-3; size: few; V: TRBV5-4; D: TRBD2; DNA: TGTGCCAGCAGCATAGGACTAGCAGAGGCAGATACGCAGTATTTT; CDR3: CASSIGLAEADTQYF
J: TRBJ1-1; size: -; V: TRBV18; D: TRBD1; DNA: TGTGCCAGCTCAGCCTCGGGACAGGGAGGCACTGAAGCTTTCTTT; CDR3: CASSASGQGGTEAFF
J: TRBJ2-2; size: -; V: TRBV28; D: -; DNA: TGTGCCAGCAGGACTCCCACAGGGTCCGACACCGGGGAGCTGTTTTTT; CDR3: CASRTPTGSDTGELFF
J: TRBJ2-2; size: -; V: TRBV9; D: TRBD2; DNA: TGTGCCAGCAGCCCCAAGGGGTTTGGGGCGGGAGAAACCGGGGAGCTGTTTTTT; CDR3: CASSPKGFGAGETGELFF
J: TRBJ2-7; size: few; V: TRBV7-9; D: TRBD1; DNA: TGTGCCAGCAGCGACAGGGATCCGGACGAGCAGTACTTC; CDR3: CASSDRDPDEQYF
J: TRBJ1-1; size: -; V: TRBV28; D: -; DNA: TGTGCCAGTGCCCTCGCGAACACTGAAGCTTTCTTT; CDR3: CASALANTEAFF
J: TRBJ1-2; size: -; V: TRBV5-6; D: -; DNA: TGTGCCAGCAGCTCGGGCGGATTGGTTCAGAATGGCTACACCTTC; CDR3: CASSSGGLVQNGYTF
J: TRBJ2-2; size: -; V: TRBV28; D: -; DNA: TGTGCCAGCAGTTTGTCTCCGGTCACCGGGGAGCTGTTTTTT; CDR3: CASSLSPVTGELFF
J: TRBJ2-1; size: few; V: TRBV6-5; D: -; DNA: TGTGCCACTCGGCCCGGGTCTCCCGAGGGGAATGAGCAGTTCTTC; CDR3: CATRPGSPEGNEQFF
J: TRBJ1-5; size: -; V: TRBV10-2; D: TRBD1; DNA: TGCGCCAGCAGTGAGTTGGACAGGGCTCAGCCCCAGCATTTT; CDR3: CASSELDRAQPQHF
J: TRBJ2-3; size: -; V: TRBV9; D: -; DNA: TGTGCCAGCAGCGTAACCCTAGCGACCACAGATACGCAGTATTTT; CDR3: CASSVTLATTDTQYF
J: TRBJ1-1; size: -; V: TRBV7-3; D: -; DNA: TGTGCCAGCAGCTTAATGGGAGAAAGCACTGAAGCTTTCTTT; CDR3: CASSLMGESTEAFF
J: TRBJ2-2; size: -; V: TRBV7-9; D: -; DNA: TGTGCCAGCAGCTTCGAGGACACGAACACCGGGGAGCTGTTTTTT; CDR3: CASSFEDTNTGELFF
J: TRBJ2-7; size: -; V: TRBV30; D: TRBD1; DNA: TGTGCCTGGAGATACAGGGGAAGGAACGAGCAGTACTTC; CDR3: CAWRYRGRNEQYF
J: TRBJ1-1; size: -; V: TRBV11-2; D: TRBD1; DNA: TGTGCCAGCAGCCCCCCCAGGGGGACACCGAACACTGAAGCTTTCTTT; CDR3: CASSPPRGTPNTEAFF
J: TRBJ2-7; size: few; V: TRBV25-1; D: -; DNA: TGTGCCAGCGGTACTGGAACCTACGAGCAGTACTTC; CDR3: CASGTGTYEQYF
J: TRBJ1-2; size: -; V: TRBV7-2; D: TRBD1; DNA: TGTGCCAGCAGCCCGACAGGGAATGGCTACACCTTC; CDR3: CASSPTGNGYTF
J: TRBJ2-5; size: -; V: TRBV5-4; D: -; DNA: TGTGCCAGCAGCTCAAGGAGGGAGCGCGAAGAGACCCAGTACTTC; CDR3: CASSSRREREETQYF
J: TRBJ1-3; size: -; V: TRBV9; D: -; DNA: TGTGCCAGCAACAAGGAGGGAAACACCATATATTTT; CDR3: CASNKEGNTIYF
J: TRBJ2-7; size: -; V: TRBV9; D: -; DNA: TGTGCCAGCAGCGTAGAGGGTTTGTGGCAGCCTCAGTACTTC; CDR3: CASSVEGLWQPQYF
J: TRBJ2-7; size: -; V: TRBV7-2; D: TRBD2; DNA: TGTGCCAGCAGCATCCGTGGGACTAGCCCCTCCGAGCAGTACTTC; CDR3: CASSIRGTSPSEQYF
J: TRBJ1-1; size: once; V: TRBV5-6; D: -; DNA: TGTGCCAGCAGCTTGGAGGGGACGGTCGCGAACACTGAAGCTTTCTTT; CDR3: CASSLEGTVANTEAFF
J: TRBJ1-4; size: -; V: TRBV7-8; D: -; DNA: TGTGCCAGCAGTTGGGGAGCGGGGGAAAAACTGTTTTTT; CDR3: CASSWGAGEKLFF
J: TRBJ2-7; size: once; V: TRBV15; D: -; DNA: TGTGCCACCAGCAGAGGGCTTAGACAGCGGAAGAGCTCCTACGAGCAGTACTTC; CDR3: CATSRGLRQRKSSYEQYF
J: TRBJ1-3; size: -; V: TRBV11-2; D: -; DNA: TGTGCCAGCAGCTTCTCCGGGGCGCAAGGAAACACCATATATTTT; CDR3: CASSFSGAQGNTIYF
J: TRBJ2-2; size: -; V: TRBV11-2; D: -; DNA: TGTGCCAGCAGCTCGTCAGTGACGAACACCGGGGAGCTGTTTTTT; CDR3: CASSSSVTNTGELFF